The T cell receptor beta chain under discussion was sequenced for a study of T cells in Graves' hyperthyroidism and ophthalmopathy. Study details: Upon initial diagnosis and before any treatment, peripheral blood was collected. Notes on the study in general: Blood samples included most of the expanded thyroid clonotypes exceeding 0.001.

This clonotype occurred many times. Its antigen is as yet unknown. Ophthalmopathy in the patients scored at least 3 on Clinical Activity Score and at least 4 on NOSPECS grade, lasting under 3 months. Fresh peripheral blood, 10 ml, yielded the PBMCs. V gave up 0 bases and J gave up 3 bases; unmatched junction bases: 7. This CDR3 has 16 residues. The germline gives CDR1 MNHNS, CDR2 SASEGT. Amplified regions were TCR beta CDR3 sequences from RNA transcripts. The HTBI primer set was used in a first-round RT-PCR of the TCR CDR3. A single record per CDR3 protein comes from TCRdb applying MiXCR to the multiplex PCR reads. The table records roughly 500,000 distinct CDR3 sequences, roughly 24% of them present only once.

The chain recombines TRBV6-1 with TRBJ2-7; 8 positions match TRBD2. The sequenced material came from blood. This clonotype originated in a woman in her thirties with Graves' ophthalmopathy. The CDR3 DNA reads TGTGCCAGCAGTGAAGCTAGCGGGGAACCATACTACGAGCAGTACTTC. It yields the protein CASSEASGEPYYEQYF.